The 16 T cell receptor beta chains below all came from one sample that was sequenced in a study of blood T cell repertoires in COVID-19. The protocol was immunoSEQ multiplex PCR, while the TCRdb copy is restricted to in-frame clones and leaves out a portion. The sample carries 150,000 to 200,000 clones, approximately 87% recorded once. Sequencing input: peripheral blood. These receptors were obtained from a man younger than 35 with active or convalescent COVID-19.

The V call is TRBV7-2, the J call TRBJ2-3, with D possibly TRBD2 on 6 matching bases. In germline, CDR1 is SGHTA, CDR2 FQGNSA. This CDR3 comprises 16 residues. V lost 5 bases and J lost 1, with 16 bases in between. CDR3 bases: TGTGCCAGCAGCACTGGACTATTCCAACGCACAGATACGCAGTATTTT. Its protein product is CASSTGLFQRTDTQYF.

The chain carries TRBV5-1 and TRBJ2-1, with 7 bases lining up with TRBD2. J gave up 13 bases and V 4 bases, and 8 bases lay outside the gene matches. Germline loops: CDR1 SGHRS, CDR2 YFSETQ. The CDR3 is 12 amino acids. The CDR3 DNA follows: TGCGCCAGCAGCGCTGAGACTAGCATCCAGTTCTTC. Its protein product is CASSAETSIQFF.

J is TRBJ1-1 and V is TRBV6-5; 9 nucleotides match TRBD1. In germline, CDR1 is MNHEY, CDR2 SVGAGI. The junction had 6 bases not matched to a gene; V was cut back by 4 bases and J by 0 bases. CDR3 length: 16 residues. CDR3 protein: CASSFTGGFVNTEAFF. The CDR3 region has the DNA TGTGCCAGCAGTTTTACAGGGGGCTTTGTGAACACTGAAGCTTTCTTT.

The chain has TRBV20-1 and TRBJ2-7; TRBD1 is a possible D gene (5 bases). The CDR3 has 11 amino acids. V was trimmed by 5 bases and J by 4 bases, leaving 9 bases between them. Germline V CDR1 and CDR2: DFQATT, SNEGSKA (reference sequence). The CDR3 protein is CSAQDKYEQYV. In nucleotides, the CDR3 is TGCAGTGCTCAGGACAAGTACGAGCAGTACGTC.

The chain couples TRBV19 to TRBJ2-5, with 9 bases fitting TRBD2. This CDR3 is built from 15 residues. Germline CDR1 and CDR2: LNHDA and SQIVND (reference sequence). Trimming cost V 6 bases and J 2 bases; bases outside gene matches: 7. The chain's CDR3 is CASRGGGAGQETQYF. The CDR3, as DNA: TGTGCCAGTAGAGGCGGGGGGGCAGGTCAAGAGACCCAGTACTTC.

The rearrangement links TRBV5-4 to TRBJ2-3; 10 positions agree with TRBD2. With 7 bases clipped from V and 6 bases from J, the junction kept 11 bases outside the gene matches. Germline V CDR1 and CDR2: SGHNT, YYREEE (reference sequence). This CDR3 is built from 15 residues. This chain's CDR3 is CASGDLAGASDTQYF. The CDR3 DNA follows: TGTGCCAGCGGAGATCTAGCGGGAGCATCTGATACGCAGTATTTT.

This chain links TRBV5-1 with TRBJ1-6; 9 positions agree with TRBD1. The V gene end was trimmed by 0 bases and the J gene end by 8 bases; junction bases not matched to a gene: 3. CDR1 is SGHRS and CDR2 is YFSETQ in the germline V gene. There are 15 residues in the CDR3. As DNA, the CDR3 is TGCGCCAGCAGCTTGGAGGGACAGGGACATTCACCCCTCCACTTT. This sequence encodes CASSLEGQGHSPLHF.

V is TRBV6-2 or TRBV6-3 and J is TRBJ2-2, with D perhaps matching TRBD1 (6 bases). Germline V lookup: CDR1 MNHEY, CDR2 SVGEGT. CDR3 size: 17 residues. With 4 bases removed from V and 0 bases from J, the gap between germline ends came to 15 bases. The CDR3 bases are TGTGCCAGCAGTTTTCGTCCTAGGACAGCGAACACCGGGGAGCTGTTTTTT. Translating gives CASSFRPRTANTGELFF.

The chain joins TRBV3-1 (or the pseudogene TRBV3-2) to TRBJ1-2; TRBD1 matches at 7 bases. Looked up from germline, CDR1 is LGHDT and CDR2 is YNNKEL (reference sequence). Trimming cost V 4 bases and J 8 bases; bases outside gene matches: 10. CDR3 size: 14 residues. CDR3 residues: CASSPDRRGIGYTF. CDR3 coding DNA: TGTGCCAGCAGCCCGGACAGGCGAGGCATAGGCTACACCTTC.

The CDR3 here is CASSLAAFPGLAETQYF. The CDR3 bases are TGTGCCAGCAGCTTGGCGGCTTTTCCGGGACTAGCGGAGACCCAGTACTTC. The rearrangement joins TRBV5-4 to TRBJ2-5; 10 positions agree with TRBD2. The CDR3 totals 17 residues. Per the germline V gene, CDR1 is SGHNT and CDR2 is YYREEE (reference sequence). The trim removed 0 bases at V and 5 bases at J, leaving 10 bases unmatched.

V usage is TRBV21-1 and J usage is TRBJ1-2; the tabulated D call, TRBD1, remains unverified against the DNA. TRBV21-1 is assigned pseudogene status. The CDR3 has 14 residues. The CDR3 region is CASSRDRDRDGYTF. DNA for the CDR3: TGTGCCAGCAGCAGGGACCGGGACAGGGATGGCTACACCTTC.

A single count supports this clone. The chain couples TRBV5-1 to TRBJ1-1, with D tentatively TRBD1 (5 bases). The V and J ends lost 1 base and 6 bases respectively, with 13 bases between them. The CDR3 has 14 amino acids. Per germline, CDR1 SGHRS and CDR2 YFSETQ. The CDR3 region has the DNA TGCGCCAGCAGCTTGTTTCTATCGGGGGCTGAAGCTTTCTTT. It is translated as CASSLFLSGAEAFF.

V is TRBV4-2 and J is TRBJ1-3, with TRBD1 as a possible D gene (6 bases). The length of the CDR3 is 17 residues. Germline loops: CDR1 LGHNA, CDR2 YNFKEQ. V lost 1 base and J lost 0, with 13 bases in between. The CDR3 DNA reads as TGTGCCAGCAGCCAAGGATGGTACAGGGACTCTGGAAACACCATATATTTT. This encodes CASSQGWYRDSGNTIYF.

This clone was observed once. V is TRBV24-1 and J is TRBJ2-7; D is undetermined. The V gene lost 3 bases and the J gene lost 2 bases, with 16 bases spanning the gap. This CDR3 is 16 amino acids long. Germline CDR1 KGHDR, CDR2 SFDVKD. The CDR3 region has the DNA TGTGCCACCAGTGATGACGGAGACGGCCCCGCCTACGAGCAGTACTTC. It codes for CATSDDGDGPAYEQYF.

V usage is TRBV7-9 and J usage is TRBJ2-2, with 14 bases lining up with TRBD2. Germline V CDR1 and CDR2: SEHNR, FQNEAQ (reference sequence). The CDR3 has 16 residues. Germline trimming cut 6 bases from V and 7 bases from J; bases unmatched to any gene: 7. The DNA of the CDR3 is TGTGCCAGCAGAACCGGACTAGCGGGAGGTGTCGGGGAGCTGTTTTTT. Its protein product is CASRTGLAGGVGELFF.

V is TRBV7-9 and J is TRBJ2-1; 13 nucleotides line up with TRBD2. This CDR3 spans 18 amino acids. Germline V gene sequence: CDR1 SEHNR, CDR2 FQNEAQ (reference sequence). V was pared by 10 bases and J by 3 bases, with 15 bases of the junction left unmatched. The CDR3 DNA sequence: TGTGCCACCCCCGAGGAGACTAGCGGGAGGAGGGGCTACAATGAGCAGTTCTTC. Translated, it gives CATPEETSGRRGYNEQFF.